A single sample is the source of the 17 T cell receptor beta chains below, sequenced in a study of pediatric ulcerative colitis. The table came from immunoSEQ multiplex PCR; TCRdb's copy has only in-frame clones and leaves some out. The sample records approximately 9,000 clones, 75% to 90% being singletons. The sample taken for sequencing was blood. These TCRs come from a girl aged 5-17 years with moderate ulcerative colitis.

This sequence joins TRBV29-1 and TRBJ2-7; D gene unclear. Germline assignment: CDR1 SQVTM and CDR2 ANQGSEA. This CDR3 spans 12 amino acids. The ends were cut back, 7 bases at V and 7 bases at J, with 17 bases in the middle. This CDR3 is CSASDTFWEQYF. The CDR3 coding sequence is TGCAGCGCCTCCGACACGTTCTGGGAGCAGTACTTC.

J is TRBJ2-3 and V is TRBV4-2; 7 bases agree with TRBD2. CDR1 LGHNA and CDR2 YNFKEQ come from the germline V gene. The V gene end was trimmed by 4 bases and the J gene end by 6 bases; junction bases not matched to a gene: 4. CDR3 length: 13 residues. As DNA, the CDR3 is TGTGCCAGCAGCCTCGGGGGGATGGATACGCAGTATTTT. Translation gives CASSLGGMDTQYF.

The chain is built from TRBV7-2 and TRBJ1-1, with D uncertain. V lost 2 bases and J lost 4, with 17 bases in between. Germline assignment: CDR1 SGHTA and CDR2 FQGNSA. This CDR3 spans 16 amino acids. CDR3 residues: CASSLSLRFSATEAFF. The CDR3 DNA is TGTGCCAGCAGCTTATCGCTACGGTTCTCAGCCACTGAAGCTTTCTTT. Drawing the rest from reference TRBV7-2 and TRBJ1-1, the complete variable domain is GAGVSQSPSNKVTEKGKDVELRCDPISGHTALYWYRQSLGQGLEFLIYFQGNSAPDKSGLPSDRFSAERTGGSVSTLTIQRTQQEDSAVYLCASSLSLRFSATEAFFGQGTRLTVV.

This chain connects TRBV27 to TRBJ1-2; D gene ambiguous. The CDR3 consists of 13 residues. From germline, CDR1 is MNHEY and CDR2 SMNVEV (reference sequence). The V end was cut by 6 bases, the J end by 3 bases, with 11 bases between. Here the CDR3 DNA reads TGTGCCAGCAGCACACCCGGGGACTATGGCTACACCTTC. It is translated as CASSTPGDYGYTF.

The chain uses TRBV5-1 and TRBJ1-3; the match to TRBD1 covers 7 bases. The V segment lost 7 bases and the J segment 0 bases; nucleotides outside the gene matches: 4. Germline V gene sequence: CDR1 SGHRS, CDR2 YFSETQ. This CDR3 spans 14 amino acids. CDR3 bases: TGCGCCAGCGGCCAGGGGGGCTCTGGAAACACCATATATTTT. It translates to CASGQGGSGNTIYF.

The rearrangement uses TRBV2 and TRBJ2-7; weak D call: TRBD2 (6 bases). V lost 3 bases, J lost 2 bases, and 17 bases lay in between. CDR3 length: 16 amino acids. Germline CDR1 and CDR2: SNHLY and FYNNEI. CDR3 in DNA: TGTGCCAGCAGTGAGCGAGTAGGGACTCCCACCTACGAGCAGTACTTC. It is translated as CASSERVGTPTYEQYF.

V is TRBV6-5 and J is TRBJ1-4, with D possibly matching TRBD1 (6 bases). The CDR3 consists of 14 residues. The germline V gene has CDR1 MNHEY and CDR2 SVGAGI. V was cut by 4 bases and J by 6 bases, with 12 bases left in between. The DNA for the CDR3 is TGTGCCAGCAGTTCGGGGGGGGCCGATGAAAAACTGTTTTTT. It is translated as CASSSGGADEKLFF.

This chain uses TRBV5-4 with TRBJ1-2; 7 bases map to TRBD1. The CDR3 loop spans 17 amino acids. Trimming removed 0 bases from V and 4 bases from J; junction bases left unmatched: 12. CDR1 and CDR2 from the germline V gene are SGHNT and YYREEE (reference sequence). DNA of the CDR3: TGTGCCAGCAGCTTGGACCCAGACAGGGTTCATGGCTATGGCTACACCTTC. It yields the protein CASSLDPDRVHGYGYTF.

J is TRBJ1-4 and V is TRBV6-5; the match to TRBD1 covers 10 bases. V dropped 0 bases and J dropped 7; count of bases not matched to a gene: 2. The CDR3 extends over 15 amino acids. Germline V gives CDR1 MNHEY, CDR2 SVGAGI. CDR3 nucleotide sequence: TGTGCCAGCAGTTACTCGACAGGGGGCCGTGAAAAACTGTTTTTT. Translating it yields CASSYSTGGREKLFF.

V and J are TRBV19 and TRBJ2-7; 10 bases agree with TRBD2. Germline lookup yields CDR1 LNHDA and CDR2 SQIVND (reference sequence). The CDR3 length is 14 residues. The V segment lost 9 bases and the J segment 2 bases; nucleotides outside the gene matches: 7. CDR3 DNA: TGTGCCAGCTCATTAGCGGGAGGAACCTACGAGCAGTACTTC. It specifies CASSLAGGTYEQYF.

The V gene is TRBV6-5, the J gene TRBJ1-4; D is unclear. Germline V gene data show CDR1 as MNHEY and CDR2 as SVGAGI. Trimming shortened V by 3 bases and J by 7 bases, and 6 bases separated the two germline ends. The CDR3 consists of 12 residues. The CDR3 nucleotides are TGTGCCAGCAGTTATTTAGGTGAAAAACTGTTTTTT. Residues: CASSYLGEKLFF.

Regarding this clone: This specimen includes other DNA sequences encoding the same CDR3. The chain has TRBV5-6 and TRBJ2-5, with 9 bases aligning to TRBD1. Germline V gene lookup returns CDR1 SGHDT and CDR2 YYEEEE. The CDR3 spans 14 residues. V shed 0 bases, J shed 4 bases, and the junction held 1 base outside the gene matches. The CDR3 DNA is TGTGCCAGCAGCTTGGGACAGGGGGGAGAGACCCAGTACTTC. This encodes CASSLGQGGETQYF. Combining the CDR3 with reference TRBV5-6 and TRBJ2-5 gives the whole variable domain DAGVTQSPTHLIKTRGQQVTLRCSPKSGHDTVSWYQQALGQGPQFIFQYYEEEERQRGNFPDRFSGHQFPNYSSELNVNALLLGDSALYLCASSLGQGGETQYFGPGTRLLVL.

The rearrangement links TRBV7-6 to TRBJ2-5, with D possibly being TRBD2 (5 bases). Germline CDR1 reads SGHVS; CDR2 reads FNYEAQ. V lost 5 bases and J 7 bases, leaving 20 bases between the germline ends. CDR3 length: 15 amino acids. The CDR3 reads CASSPVGGGGGTQYF. The CDR3 nucleotides read TGTGCCAGCAGCCCGGTGGGTGGCGGAGGAGGGACCCAGTACTTC.

This clone is hyperexpanded. The gene calls are TRBV18 and TRBJ1-3; TRBD1 is a possible D gene (6 bases). This CDR3 comprises 17 residues. Germline-derived CDR1 and CDR2 are KGHSH and LQKENI. The V and J ends lost 2 bases and 1 base respectively, with 15 bases between them. The CDR3 loop is CASSPRGTGQSGNTIYF. Here the CDR3 DNA reads TGTGCCAGCTCACCAAGGGGGACCGGCCAGTCTGGAAACACCATATATTTT.

The chain has TRBV5-1 and TRBJ2-2; D unresolved. The CDR3 covers 13 residues. Germline V CDR1 and CDR2: SGHRS, YFSETQ. The V end was cut by 4 bases, the J end by 5 bases, with 9 bases between. The CDR3 region is CASSGAQTGELFF. Here the CDR3 DNA reads TGCGCCAGCAGCGGTGCACAGACCGGGGAGCTGTTTTTT.

J is TRBJ2-7 and V is TRBV7-2; 7 bases agree with TRBD2. V was pared by 1 base and J by 7 bases, with 4 bases of the junction left unmatched. CDR3 size: 13 residues. Germline values: CDR1 SGHTA, CDR2 FQGNSA. In DNA, the CDR3 is TGTGCCAGCAGCTTAGGTGGGCGGGGGGAGCAGTACTTC. Its translation is CASSLGGRGEQYF.

The chain joins TRBV29-1 to TRBJ2-1; a possible D gene is TRBD2 (5 bases). Looked up from germline, CDR1 is SQVTM and CDR2 is ANQGSEA. This CDR3 is built from 12 residues. Trimming left V 3 bases short and J 8 bases short, with 11 bases between. The CDR3 region has the DNA TGCAGCGTTGATGACGGGGTCGATGAGCAGTTCTTC. This gives the protein CSVDDGVDEQFF.